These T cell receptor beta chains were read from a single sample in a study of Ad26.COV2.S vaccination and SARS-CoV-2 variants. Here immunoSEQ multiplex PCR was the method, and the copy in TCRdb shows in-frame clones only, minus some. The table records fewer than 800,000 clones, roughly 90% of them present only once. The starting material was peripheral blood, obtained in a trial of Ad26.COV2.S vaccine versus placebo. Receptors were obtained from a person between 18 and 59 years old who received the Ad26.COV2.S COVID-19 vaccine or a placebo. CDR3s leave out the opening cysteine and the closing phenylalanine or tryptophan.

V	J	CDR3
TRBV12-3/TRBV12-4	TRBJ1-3	ASSYSSGNTIY
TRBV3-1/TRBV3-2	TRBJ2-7	ASSSIGLAGYEQY
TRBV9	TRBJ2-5	ASSVAGGPGETQY
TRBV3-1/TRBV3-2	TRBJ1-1	ASSQQGSIAF
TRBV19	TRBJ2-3	ASSIVGSTSTDTQY
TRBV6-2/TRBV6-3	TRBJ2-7	ASSGDRTALRYEQY
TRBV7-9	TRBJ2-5	ATRSSIQETQY
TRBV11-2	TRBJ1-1	ASSLAPGQGNTEAF
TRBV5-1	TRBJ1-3	ASRASDGSSGNTIY
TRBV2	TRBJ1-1	ASSDLGHQNTEAF
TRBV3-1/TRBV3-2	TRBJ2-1	ASSPRGLAGAYEQF
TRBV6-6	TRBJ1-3	ASSYTPYGTIY
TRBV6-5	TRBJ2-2	ASSSRGTGETGELF
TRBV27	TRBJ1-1	ASSLGRDITEAF
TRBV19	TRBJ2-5	ASRVNGGETQY
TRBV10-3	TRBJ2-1	AISVTGGSYNEQF
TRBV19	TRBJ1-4	ATRTGGNEKLF